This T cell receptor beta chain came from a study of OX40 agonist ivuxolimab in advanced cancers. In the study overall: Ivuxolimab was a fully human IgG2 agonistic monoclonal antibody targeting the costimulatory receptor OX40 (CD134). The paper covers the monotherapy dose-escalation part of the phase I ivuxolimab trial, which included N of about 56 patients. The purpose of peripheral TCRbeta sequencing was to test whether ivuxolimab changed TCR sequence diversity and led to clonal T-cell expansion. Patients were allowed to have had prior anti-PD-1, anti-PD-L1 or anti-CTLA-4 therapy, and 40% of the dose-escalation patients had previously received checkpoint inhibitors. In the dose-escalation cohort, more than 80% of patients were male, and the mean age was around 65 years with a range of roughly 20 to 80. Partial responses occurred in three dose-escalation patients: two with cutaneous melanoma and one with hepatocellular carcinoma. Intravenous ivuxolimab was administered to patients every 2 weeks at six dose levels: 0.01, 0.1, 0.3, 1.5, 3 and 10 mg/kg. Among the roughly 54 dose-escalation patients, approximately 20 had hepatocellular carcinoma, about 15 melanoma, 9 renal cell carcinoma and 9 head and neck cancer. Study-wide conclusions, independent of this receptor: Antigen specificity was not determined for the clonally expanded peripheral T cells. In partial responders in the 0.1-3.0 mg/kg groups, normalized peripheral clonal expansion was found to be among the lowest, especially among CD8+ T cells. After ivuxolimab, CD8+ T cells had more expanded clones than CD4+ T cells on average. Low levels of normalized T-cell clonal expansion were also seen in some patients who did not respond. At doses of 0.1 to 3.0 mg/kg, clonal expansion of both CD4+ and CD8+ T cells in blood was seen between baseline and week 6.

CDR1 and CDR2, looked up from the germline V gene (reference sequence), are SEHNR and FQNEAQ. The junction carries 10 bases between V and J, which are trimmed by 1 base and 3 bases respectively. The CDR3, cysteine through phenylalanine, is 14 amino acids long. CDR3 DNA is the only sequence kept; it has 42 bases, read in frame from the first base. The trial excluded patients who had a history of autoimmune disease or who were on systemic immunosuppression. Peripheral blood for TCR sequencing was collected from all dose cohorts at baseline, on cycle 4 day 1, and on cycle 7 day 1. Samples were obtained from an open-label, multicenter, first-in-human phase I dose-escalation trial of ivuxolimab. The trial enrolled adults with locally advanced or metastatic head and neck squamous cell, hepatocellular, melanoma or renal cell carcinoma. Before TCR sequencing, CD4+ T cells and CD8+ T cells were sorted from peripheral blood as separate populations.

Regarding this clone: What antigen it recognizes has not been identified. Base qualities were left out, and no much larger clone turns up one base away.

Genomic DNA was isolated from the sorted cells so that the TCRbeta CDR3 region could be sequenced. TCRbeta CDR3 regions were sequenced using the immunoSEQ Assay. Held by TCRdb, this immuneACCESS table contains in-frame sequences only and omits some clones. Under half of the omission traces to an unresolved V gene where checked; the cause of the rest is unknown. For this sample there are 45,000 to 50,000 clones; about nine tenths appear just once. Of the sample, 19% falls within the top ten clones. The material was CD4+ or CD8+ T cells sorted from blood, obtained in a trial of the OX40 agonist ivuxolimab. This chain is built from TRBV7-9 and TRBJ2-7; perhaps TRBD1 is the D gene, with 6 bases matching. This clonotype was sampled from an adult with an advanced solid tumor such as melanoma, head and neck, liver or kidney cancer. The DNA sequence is TGTGCCAGCAGCTTAGATTACAGGGACTACGAGCAGTACTTC. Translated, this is CASSLDYRDYEQYF.